What follows is one T cell receptor beta chain and its context. The CDR3 spans 15 residues. The V segment lost 1 base and the J segment 5 bases; nucleotides outside the gene matches: 7. Germline V gene lookup returns CDR1 SGHAT and CDR2 FQNNGV. The sample originates from a study of T cell changes during pregnancy in multiple sclerosis. This table comes from immunoSEQ multiplex PCR, and its TCRdb copy is limited to in-frame clones, with some not included. This table has tens of thousands of clones, over 85% appearing once. The sample here was CD8+ T cells from peripheral blood mononuclear cells, taken in the second trimester of pregnancy. V is TRBV11-2 and J is TRBJ1-2; 7 bases fit TRBD1. The sequence derives from a female donor with multiple sclerosis, enrolled in a pregnancy study. In DNA, the CDR3 is TGTGCCAGCAGCTTAGGGTTGACAGGGCTATATGGCTACACCTTC. Translation gives CASSLGLTGLYGYTF.